Presented here are 23 T cell receptor beta chains from one specimen sequenced in a study of blood T cell repertoires in COVID-19. The assay was immunoSEQ multiplex PCR, and TCRdb's table has in-frame clones only and misses some. The table shows tens of thousands of clones, with about 88% occurring only once. Sequences were obtained from peripheral blood. The source is a human donor in a cohort sampled during active COVID-19.

This clone was picked up one time. The chain links TRBV5-4 to TRBJ2-5, with D possibly TRBD2 on 5 matching bases. With 0 bases removed from V and 5 bases from J, the gap between germline ends came to 8 bases. The CDR3 is made up of 13 amino acids. Germline CDR1 is SGHNT and CDR2 is YYREEE (reference sequence). CDR3 coding DNA: TGTGCCAGCAGCTTGGGAGGGCGGGAGACCCAGTACTTC. Translating it yields CASSLGGRETQYF.

In nucleotides, the CDR3 is TGCGCCAGCAGTCGGGGGGCTATCACCTCTGGAAACACCATATATTTT. It codes for CASSRGAITSGNTIYF. This chain joins TRBV5-1 and TRBJ1-3, with D maybe TRBD1 (6 bases). This CDR3 is built from 16 residues. The germline gives CDR1 SGHRS, CDR2 YFSETQ. Trimming pared 5 bases from V and 0 bases from J, leaving 15 bases between.

This rearrangement joins TRBV5-6 to TRBJ1-2; the match to TRBD1 covers 7 bases. Germline-derived CDR1 and CDR2 are SGHDT and YYEEEE. With 2 bases clipped from V and 2 bases from J, the junction kept 0 bases outside the gene matches. This CDR3 region has 13 residues. The CDR3 DNA follows: TGTGCCAGCAGCTTACAGGGGAACTATGGCTACACCTTC. The encoded protein is CASSLQGNYGYTF.

The rearrangement links TRBV13 to TRBJ2-3, with TRBD2 matching 10 bases. CDR3 length equals 16 residues. Per the germline V gene, CDR1 is PRHDT and CDR2 is FYEKMQ (reference sequence). The junction had 8 bases not matched to a gene; V was cut back by 4 bases and J by 4 bases. DNA of the CDR3: TGTGCCAGCAGCTCCCCGCTAGCGGGAGTCCCAGATACGCAGTATTTT. Protein sequence: CASSSPLAGVPDTQYF.

The chain joins TRBV7-2 to TRBJ2-3; TRBD2 is a possible D gene (6 bases). Between the trimmed V and J ends, which lost 2 bases and 4 bases, there was a span of 7 bases. This CDR3 spans 13 amino acids. Germline V gene data show CDR1 as SGHTA and CDR2 as FQGNSA. The CDR3 region has the DNA TGTGCCAGCAGCTTATGGGGGGCAGATACGCAGTATTTT. It yields the protein CASSLWGADTQYF. The full variable domain, its missing parts supplied by reference TRBV7-2 and TRBJ2-3, is GAGVSQSPSNKVTEKGKDVELRCDPISGHTALYWYRQSLGQGLEFLIYFQGNSAPDKSGLPSDRFSAERTGGSVSTLTIQRTQQEDSAVYLCASSLWGADTQYFGPGTRLTVL.

The chain employs TRBV7-2 and TRBJ2-5, with TRBD2 matching 12 bases. Trimming took 2 bases from V and 6 from J; bases not matched to a gene: 4. In germline, CDR1 is SGHTA, CDR2 FQGNSA. The CDR3 has 15 residues. CDR3 residues: CASSLRLAGEKTQYF. The CDR3 nucleotides are TGTGCCAGCAGCTTAAGACTAGCGGGGGAAAAGACCCAGTACTTC.

The chain links TRBV30 to TRBJ2-7; TRBD1 agrees at 8 bases. V trimming: 1 base; J trimming: 4 bases; junction bases outside the gene matches: 0. CDR1 is GTSNPN and CDR2 is SVGIG in the germline V gene (reference sequence). This CDR3 spans 12 amino acids. The CDR3, as DNA: TGTGCCTGGAGTGGGACAGGGTACGAGCAGTACTTC. It yields the protein CAWSGTGYEQYF.

J is TRBJ1-5 and V is TRBV19; 7 bases line up with TRBD1. From germline, CDR1 is LNHDA and CDR2 SQIVND (reference sequence). J lost 6 bases, V lost 5 bases, and 7 bases had no gene match. This CDR3 has 14 amino acids. The CDR3: CASSGGTARQPQHF. The CDR3 coding sequence is TGTGCCAGTAGTGGTGGGACAGCACGTCAGCCCCAGCATTTT. Supplemented by reference TRBV19 and TRBJ1-5, the full variable domain reads DGGITQSPKYLFRKEGQNVTLSCEQNLNHDAMYWYRQDPGQGLRLIYYSQIVNDFQKGDIAEGYSVSREKKESFPLTVTSAQKNPTAFYLCASSGGTARQPQHFGDGTRLSIL.

The chain employs TRBV14 and TRBJ1-1; D remains ambiguous. The CDR3 is 15 residues long. V lost 1 base and J 1 base, leaving 10 bases between the germline ends. CDR1 is SGHDN and CDR2 is FVKESK in the germline V gene. The CDR3 DNA reads TGTGCCAGCAGCCAAGGACCGGGAGGGAACACTGAAGCTTTCTTT. Amino acid sequence: CASSQGPGGNTEAFF.

The rearrangement uses TRBV11-3 and TRBJ2-5; TRBD1 is a possible D gene (7 bases). The CDR3 runs 12 residues. In germline, CDR1 is SGHNT, CDR2 YENEEA. The germline V and J ends were trimmed by 8 bases and 4 bases, with 11 bases remaining between them. The CDR3 nucleotides are TGTGCCAGCGGGCAGGGGGGAGAGACCCAGTACTTC. It is translated as CASGQGGETQYF. The complete variable domain, with remaining parts taken from reference TRBV11-3 and TRBJ2-5, reads EAGVVQSPRYKIIEKKQPVAFWCNPISGHNTLYWYLQNLGQGPELLIRYENEEAVDDSQLPKDRFSAERLKGVDSTLKIQPAELGDSAVYLCASGQGGETQYFGPGTRLLVL.

The chain couples TRBV6-4 to TRBJ1-6, with 12 positions matching TRBD1. The V gene's germline CDR1 is MRHNA and CDR2 SNTAGT. The V segment lost 5 bases and the J segment 10 bases; nucleotides outside the gene matches: 3. The CDR3 is made up of 14 amino acids. The CDR3 region has the DNA TGTGCCAGCAGTCCGGGACAGGGGGCATCACCCCTCCACTTT. As protein: CASSPGQGASPLHF.

The chain joins TRBV30 to TRBJ1-4; 7 bases align to TRBD1. The CDR3 totals 14 residues. J gave up 3 bases and V 4 bases, and 5 bases lay outside the gene matches. Germline CDR1 is GTSNPN and CDR2 is SVGIG (reference sequence). This CDR3 reads CAWNPDRPNEKLFF. CDR3 nucleotide sequence: TGTGCCTGGAACCCGGACAGGCCTAATGAAAAACTGTTTTTT.

V gene TRBV28 combines with J gene TRBJ2-3, with 9 bases lining up with TRBD2. The germline V gene has CDR1 MDHEN and CDR2 SYDVKM. With V trimmed by 4 bases and J by 0 bases, 5 bases remained unmatched. The CDR3 totals 16 residues. The CDR3 nucleotides are TGTGCCAGCAGTTCCCTAGCGGGATTGAGCACAGATACGCAGTATTTT. It yields the protein CASSSLAGLSTDTQYF.

The V call is TRBV9, the J call TRBJ2-5; 7 positions match TRBD1. V trimming: 0 bases; J trimming: 4 bases; junction bases outside the gene matches: 3. CDR3 size: 14 residues. Per the germline V gene, CDR1 is SGDLS and CDR2 is YYNGEE. Here the CDR3 DNA reads TGTGCCAGCAGCGTAGGAGGGGGCGGAGAGACCCAGTACTTC. Its protein is CASSVGGGGETQYF.

V gene TRBV7-2 combines with J gene TRBJ1-5, with D hard to call. Looked up from germline, CDR1 is SGHTA and CDR2 is FQGNSA. The CDR3 contains 14 residues. V was shortened by 8 bases and J by 0 bases, with 11 bases between the two germline ends. The CDR3: CASRQAYSNQPQHF. CDR3 sequence (DNA): TGTGCCAGCCGCCAGGCCTATAGCAATCAGCCCCAGCATTTT.

Here the CDR3 reads CASSLGTANQPQHF. The CDR3 DNA reads as TGTGCCAGCAGCCTCGGGACAGCGAATCAGCCCCAGCATTTT. V gene TRBV7-6 combines with J gene TRBJ1-5, with 7 bases that match TRBD1. CDR3 length: 14 amino acids. The germline V gene has CDR1 SGHVS and CDR2 FNYEAQ. With 5 bases clipped from V and 4 bases from J, the junction kept 5 bases outside the gene matches. Full variable domain (remainder filled in from reference TRBV7-6 and TRBJ1-5): GAGVSQSPRYKVTKRGQDVALRCDPISGHVSLYWYRQALGQGPEFLTYFNYEAQQDKSGLPNDRFSAERPEGSISTLTIQRTEQRDSAMYRCASSLGTANQPQHFGDGTRLSIL.

This sequence joins TRBV3-1 (or the pseudogene TRBV3-2) and TRBJ2-3; 7 nucleotides align to TRBD1. Germline CDR1 is LGHDT and CDR2 is YNNKEL (reference sequence). J gave up 0 bases and V 0 bases, and 3 bases lay outside the gene matches. This CDR3 is built from 16 residues. The CDR3 protein is CASSQEEGASTDTQYF. The CDR3 nucleotides are TGTGCCAGCAGCCAAGAAGAGGGGGCCAGCACAGATACGCAGTATTTT.

CDR3 amino acids: CASSPGLAGTYEQYF. CDR3 DNA: TGTGCCAGCAGTCCGGGACTAGCGGGGACCTACGAGCAGTACTTC. The chain is built from TRBV28 and TRBJ2-7; 13 bases are shared with TRBD2. With 5 bases clipped from V and 2 bases from J, the junction kept 3 bases outside the gene matches. In germline, CDR1 is MDHEN, CDR2 SYDVKM. CDR3 length: 15 amino acids.

V usage is TRBV11-2 and J usage is TRBJ2-7; 11 positions match TRBD2. The germline V gene has CDR1 SGHAT and CDR2 FQNNGV. V was pared by 1 base and J by 2 bases, with 4 bases of the junction left unmatched. CDR3 length: 16 amino acids. The CDR3 loop reads CASSLATTSGAYEQYF. CDR3 DNA: TGTGCCAGCAGCTTAGCGACGACTAGCGGGGCCTACGAGCAGTACTTC.

The chain carries TRBV6-5 and TRBJ2-7; 10 bases agree with TRBD2. This CDR3 spans 14 amino acids. The V segment lost 8 bases and the J segment 5 bases; nucleotides outside the gene matches: 9. CDR1 and CDR2 from the germline V gene are MNHEY and SVGAGI. CDR3: CASSLAGAGDEQYF. CDR3 DNA sequence: TGTGCCAGCTCCCTAGCGGGAGCCGGAGACGAGCAGTACTTC.

This chain uses TRBV4-1 with TRBJ1-3; 7 nucleotides match TRBD1. Germline V gene lookup returns CDR1 MGHRA and CDR2 YSYEKL. V was clipped by 1 base and J by 4 bases; unmatched bases: 13. The CDR3 covers 18 residues. The CDR3 DNA reads TGCGCCAGCAGCCAAGTTCGGGAGAGACAGGGAGTGGGAAACACCATATATTTT. The encoded protein is CASSQVRERQGVGNTIYF.

The V call is TRBV5-4, the J call TRBJ2-7, with 13 bases lining up with TRBD2. CDR3 length: 15 amino acids. The germline V gene has CDR1 SGHNT and CDR2 YYREEE (reference sequence). V lost 4 bases to trimming and J lost 5 bases; unmatched junction nucleotides: 6. Here the CDR3 reads CASSQETSGRNEQYF. CDR3 in DNA: TGTGCCAGCAGCCAGGAGACTAGCGGGAGGAACGAGCAGTACTTC.

The chain is built from TRBV14 and TRBJ2-7; perhaps TRBD2 as D (6 bases). In germline, CDR1 is SGHDN, CDR2 FVKESK. V was trimmed by 4 bases and J by 0 bases, leaving 10 bases between them. CDR3 length: 14 residues. In DNA, the CDR3 is TGTGCCAGCAGCCGGCGCGGGATCTCCTACGAGCAGTACTTC. Residues: CASSRRGISYEQYF.